This is a list of T cell receptor beta chains from one sample in a study of graft-versus-host responses after intestinal transplantation. TCRdb's copy holds only in-frame clones and misses some; the assay was immunoSEQ multiplex PCR. The sample includes about 85,000 clones, around 83% of them seen just once. These TCRs are of unknown antigen specificity. The specimen was unstimulated CD4+ T cells sorted from spleen or lymph node cells, collected before intestinal transplant. These receptors came from a human donor who received an intestinal transplant. The CDR3 runs from the conserved cysteine through the conserved F or W. Each record gives: J gene, D gene, V gene, CDR3 DNA, CDR3 protein. D genes are given only for firm matches.

j_gene: TRBJ1-5
d_gene: -
v_gene: TRBV6-1
CDR3nt: TGTGCCAGCAGTGCGTACAGGAGTCAGCCCCAGCATTTT
CDR3aa: CASSAYRSQPQHF

j_gene: TRBJ1-2
d_gene: -
v_gene: TRBV6-5
CDR3nt: TGTGCCAGCCTCGCGGGGGTAGACTATGGCTACACCTTC
CDR3aa: CASLAGVDYGYTF

j_gene: TRBJ2-5
d_gene: -
v_gene: TRBV4-2
CDR3nt: TGTGCCAGCAGCCAAGAACTGGAAGAGACCCAGTACTTC
CDR3aa: CASSQELEETQYF

j_gene: TRBJ2-5
d_gene: -
v_gene: TRBV29-1
CDR3nt: TGCAGCTCGACGGGGGGCCCGCAAGAGACCCAGTACTTC
CDR3aa: CSSTGGPQETQYF

j_gene: TRBJ1-3
d_gene: TRBD1
v_gene: TRBV5-1
CDR3nt: TGCGCCAGCAGCGCCGGACAGGAAAACACCATATATTTT
CDR3aa: CASSAGQENTIYF

j_gene: TRBJ2-5
d_gene: -
v_gene: TRBV21-1
CDR3nt: TGTGCCAGCAGTCTTCAAGAGACCCAGTACTTC
CDR3aa: CASSLQETQYF

j_gene: TRBJ1-1
d_gene: -
v_gene: TRBV6-5
CDR3nt: TGTGCCAGCAGTAATACCGGGACATCTAACACTGAAGCTTTCTTT
CDR3aa: CASSNTGTSNTEAFF

j_gene: TRBJ1-1
d_gene: -
v_gene: TRBV6-1
CDR3nt: TGTGCCAGCAGTGAAACAAGACATGAAGCTTTCTTT
CDR3aa: CASSETRHEAFF

j_gene: TRBJ2-3
d_gene: TRBD1
v_gene: TRBV5-6
CDR3nt: TGTGCCAGCAGCCGTTCGACAGGGGCAGATACGCAGTATTTT
CDR3aa: CASSRSTGADTQYF

j_gene: TRBJ1-5
d_gene: -
v_gene: TRBV5-5
CDR3nt: TGTGCCCTACCTCTAGGTAGCAATCAGCCCCAGCATTTT
CDR3aa: CALPLGSNQPQHF

j_gene: TRBJ2-1
d_gene: TRBD2
v_gene: TRBV7-2
CDR3nt: TGTGCCAGCAGCGCACGGGGGCTAGCGGGGCAGCAGTTCTTC
CDR3aa: CASSARGLAGQQFF

j_gene: TRBJ2-1
d_gene: -
v_gene: TRBV6-5
CDR3nt: TGTGCCAGCAGTTCTAACAGGGATTCCACCTACAATGAGCAGTTCTTC
CDR3aa: CASSSNRDSTYNEQFF

j_gene: TRBJ1-2
d_gene: TRBD1
v_gene: TRBV7-8
CDR3nt: TGTGCCAGCAGCTTAACCGGGACAGGGTATGGCTACACCTTC
CDR3aa: CASSLTGTGYGYTF

j_gene: TRBJ1-2
d_gene: TRBD1
v_gene: TRBV7-3
CDR3nt: TGTGCCAGCAGCCGGCGGGACAGCCTCCCTACCTTC
CDR3aa: CASSRRDSLPTF